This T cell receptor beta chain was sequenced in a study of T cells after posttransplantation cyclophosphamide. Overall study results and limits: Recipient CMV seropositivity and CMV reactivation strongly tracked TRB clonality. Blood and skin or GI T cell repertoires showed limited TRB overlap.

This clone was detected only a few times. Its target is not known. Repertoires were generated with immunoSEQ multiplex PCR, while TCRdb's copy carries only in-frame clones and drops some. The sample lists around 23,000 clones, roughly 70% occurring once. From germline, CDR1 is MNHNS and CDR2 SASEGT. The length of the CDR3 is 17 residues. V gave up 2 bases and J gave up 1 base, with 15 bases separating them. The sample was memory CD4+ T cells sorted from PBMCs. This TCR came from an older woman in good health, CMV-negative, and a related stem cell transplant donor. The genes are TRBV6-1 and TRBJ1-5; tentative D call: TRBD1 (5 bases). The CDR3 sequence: CASSEIGGSRSNQPQHF. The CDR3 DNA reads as TGTGCCAGCAGTGAAATTGGGGGGAGCAGGAGCAATCAGCCCCAGCATTTT.